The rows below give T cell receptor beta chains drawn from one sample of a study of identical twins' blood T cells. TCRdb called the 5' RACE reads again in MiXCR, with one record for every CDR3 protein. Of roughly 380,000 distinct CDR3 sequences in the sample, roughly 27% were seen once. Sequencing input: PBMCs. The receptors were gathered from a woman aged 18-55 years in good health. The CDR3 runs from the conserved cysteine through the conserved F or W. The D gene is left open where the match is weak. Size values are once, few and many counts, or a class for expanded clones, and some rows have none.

CDR3 protein: CASSLIWRNRGNEKLFF; CDR3 DNA: TGCGCCAGCAGCTTGATTTGGAGAAACAGAGGGAATGAAAAACTGTTTTTT; clone size: few; V gene: TRBV5-1; D gene: .; J gene: TRBJ1-4
CDR3 protein: CSVESGSATDTQYF; CDR3 DNA: TGCAGCGTTGAAAGCGGGAGCGCCACAGATACGCAGTATTTT; clone size: few; V gene: TRBV29-1; D gene: TRBD2; J gene: TRBJ2-3
CDR3 protein: CSAIDSGGSTEAFF; CDR3 DNA: TGCAGTGCTATAGACTCAGGTGGGAGCACTGAAGCTTTCTTT; clone size: few; V gene: TRBV20-1; D gene: .; J gene: TRBJ1-1
CDR3 protein: CATSRDPILPNYGYTF; CDR3 DNA: TGTGCCACCAGCAGAGATCCCATCCTACCTAACTATGGCTACACCTTC; clone size: .; V gene: TRBV15; D gene: .; J gene: TRBJ1-2
CDR3 protein: CASSLWRGPNYGYTF; CDR3 DNA: TGTGCCAGCAGCTTATGGAGGGGGCCCAACTATGGCTACACCTTC; clone size: many; V gene: TRBV7-2; D gene: TRBD1; J gene: TRBJ1-2
CDR3 protein: CASSEYGGNSPLHF; CDR3 DNA: TGTGCCAGCAGTGAATATGGAGGAAATTCACCCCTCCACTTT; clone size: few; V gene: TRBV25-1; D gene: .; J gene: TRBJ1-6
CDR3 protein: CASSQDSRRSGNTIYF; CDR3 DNA: TGTGCCAGCAGCCAAGATAGCCGTCGCTCTGGAAACACCATATATTTT; clone size: few; V gene: TRBV3-1; D gene: .; J gene: TRBJ1-3
CDR3 protein: CASSYSWGASGYGYTF; CDR3 DNA: TGTGCCAGCAGTTACTCCTGGGGGGCTTCGGGGTATGGCTACACCTTC; clone size: .; V gene: TRBV6-5; D gene: .; J gene: TRBJ1-2
CDR3 protein: CSAEQGRDIQYF; CDR3 DNA: TGCAGTGCCGAACAGGGGAGGGACATTCAGTACTTC; clone size: .; V gene: TRBV20-1; D gene: .; J gene: TRBJ2-4
CDR3 protein: CSVVGAGGPDTQYF; CDR3 DNA: TGCAGCGTTGTAGGAGCGGGGGGCCCAGATACGCAGTATTTT; clone size: many; V gene: TRBV29-1; D gene: TRBD2; J gene: TRBJ2-3
CDR3 protein: CASTSTIFFEQYF; CDR3 DNA: TGTGCCAGCACCTCGACTATCTTTTTCGAGCAGTACTTC; clone size: .; V gene: TRBV7-9; D gene: .; J gene: TRBJ2-7
CDR3 protein: CSVPAWRGLSYEQYF; CDR3 DNA: TGCAGCGTTCCGGCTTGGAGGGGTCTCTCCTACGAGCAGTACTTC; clone size: few; V gene: TRBV29-1; D gene: .; J gene: TRBJ2-7
CDR3 protein: CASSYSYVAGPGYTF; CDR3 DNA: TGTGCCAGCAGTTACTCATACGTGGCCGGGCCTGGCTACACCTTC; clone size: .; V gene: TRBV6-5; D gene: .; J gene: TRBJ1-2
CDR3 protein: CSASPAEQFF; CDR3 DNA: TGCAGTGCTTCCCCAGCTGAGCAGTTCTTC; clone size: few; V gene: TRBV20-1; D gene: .; J gene: TRBJ2-1
CDR3 protein: CASSLEFTGELFF; CDR3 DNA: TGCGCCAGCAGCTTAGAGTTCACCGGGGAGCTGTTTTTT; clone size: many; V gene: TRBV5-1; D gene: .; J gene: TRBJ2-2
CDR3 protein: CANSKGAHLTQETQYF; CDR3 DNA: TGTGCCAACAGCAAAGGGGCCCATCTAACTCAAGAGACCCAGTACTTC; clone size: .; V gene: TRBV11-2; D gene: .; J gene: TRBJ2-5
CDR3 protein: CSGGMMAPFLETQYF; CDR3 DNA: TGCAGCGGGGGAATGATGGCCCCGTTTTTAGAGACCCAGTACTTC; clone size: few; V gene: TRBV29-1; D gene: .; J gene: TRBJ2-5
CDR3 protein: CASSLEGRTQYF; CDR3 DNA: TGTGCCAGCAGCTTAGAAGGTCGTACGCAGTATTTT; clone size: few; V gene: TRBV7-2; D gene: .; J gene: TRBJ2-3
CDR3 protein: CASSRRDSYNEQFF; CDR3 DNA: TGTGCCAGCAGCCGACGGGACTCCTACAATGAGCAGTTCTTC; clone size: many; V gene: TRBV6-5; D gene: .; J gene: TRBJ2-1
CDR3 protein: CASSLYVGGTSTEAFF; CDR3 DNA: TGCGCCAGCAGCTTGTATGTCGGGGGAACATCCACTGAAGCTTTCTTT; clone size: many; V gene: TRBV5-1; D gene: .; J gene: TRBJ1-1
CDR3 protein: CASSLVWGELFF; CDR3 DNA: TGTGCCAGCAGCTTAGTCTGGGGGGAGCTGTTTTTT; clone size: .; V gene: TRBV7-9; D gene: .; J gene: TRBJ2-2
CDR3 protein: CSVVLPGEGEKLFF; CDR3 DNA: TGCAGCGTTGTATTGCCAGGGGAAGGTGAAAAACTGTTTTTT; clone size: .; V gene: TRBV29-1; D gene: .; J gene: TRBJ1-4
CDR3 protein: CASSLAPTRGEQYF; CDR3 DNA: TGCGCCAGCAGCTTGGCCCCGACCCGTGGGGAGCAGTACTTC; clone size: many; V gene: TRBV5-1; D gene: .; J gene: TRBJ2-7
CDR3 protein: CASSLYSGNTEAFF; CDR3 DNA: TGTGCCAGCAGTTTGTACAGTGGGAACACTGAAGCTTTCTTT; clone size: .; V gene: TRBV27; D gene: .; J gene: TRBJ1-1
CDR3 protein: CASRSGIYGYTF; CDR3 DNA: TGTGCCAGCAGATCGGGGATTTATGGCTACACCTTC; clone size: .; V gene: TRBV11-2; D gene: .; J gene: TRBJ1-2
CDR3 protein: CASSLAGGERPQHF; CDR3 DNA: TGTGCCAGCAGCTTAGCCGGGGGAGAGCGGCCCCAGCATTTT; clone size: .; V gene: TRBV7-9; D gene: .; J gene: TRBJ1-5
CDR3 protein: CASSEQGSGQPQHF; CDR3 DNA: TGTGCCAGCTCAGAACAGGGGTCTGGACAGCCCCAGCATTTT; clone size: few; V gene: TRBV18; D gene: TRBD1; J gene: TRBJ1-5
CDR3 protein: CASSRAEKNYGYTF; CDR3 DNA: TGTGCCAGCTCCAGGGCGGAGAAAAACTATGGCTACACCTTC; clone size: .; V gene: TRBV9; D gene: .; J gene: TRBJ1-2
CDR3 protein: CASTLDSSIGIQYF; CDR3 DNA: TGTGCCAGCACCTTGGACAGCTCAATAGGCATTCAGTACTTC; clone size: few; V gene: TRBV12-3/TRBV12-4; D gene: .; J gene: TRBJ2-4
CDR3 protein: CASRLRAGGINEQFF; CDR3 DNA: TGTGCCAGCAGACTGAGGGCGGGAGGTATAAATGAGCAGTTCTTC; clone size: .; V gene: TRBV5-6; D gene: TRBD2; J gene: TRBJ2-1
CDR3 protein: CSATSGVAQETQYF; CDR3 DNA: TGCAGTGCTACCTCGGGAGTGGCTCAAGAGACCCAGTACTTC; clone size: few; V gene: TRBV20-1; D gene: .; J gene: TRBJ2-5
CDR3 protein: CASSYYSTGSYNSPLHF; CDR3 DNA: TGTGCCAGCAGTTACTACTCGACAGGGTCCTATAATTCACCCCTCCACTTT; clone size: .; V gene: TRBV6-5; D gene: TRBD1; J gene: TRBJ1-6
CDR3 protein: CASSPRTDLPEAFF; CDR3 DNA: TGTGCCAGCAGCCCCCGGACGGATCTTCCTGAAGCTTTCTTT; clone size: many; V gene: TRBV11-2; D gene: .; J gene: TRBJ1-1
CDR3 protein: CASSDWTLSRYEQYF; CDR3 DNA: TGTGCCAGCAGCGACTGGACTCTATCCAGGTACGAGCAGTACTTC; clone size: .; V gene: TRBV5-4; D gene: .; J gene: TRBJ2-7
CDR3 protein: CASSLRQGAYNEQFF; CDR3 DNA: TGTGCCAGCAGTTTACGACAGGGGGCCTACAATGAGCAGTTCTTC; clone size: once; V gene: TRBV27; D gene: TRBD1; J gene: TRBJ2-1
CDR3 protein: CASSVGHMVEKLFF; CDR3 DNA: TGTGCCAGCAGCGTTGGCCACATGGTGGAAAAACTGTTTTTT; clone size: .; V gene: TRBV9; D gene: .; J gene: TRBJ1-4
CDR3 protein: CASSPRWGEYGYTF; CDR3 DNA: TGTGCCAGCAGCCCTCGATGGGGGGAATATGGCTACACCTTC; clone size: .; V gene: TRBV9; D gene: .; J gene: TRBJ1-2
CDR3 protein: CASSPWNPYEQYF; CDR3 DNA: TGTGCCAGCTCCCCTTGGAACCCCTACGAGCAGTACTTC; clone size: .; V gene: TRBV6-2/TRBV6-3; D gene: .; J gene: TRBJ2-7
CDR3 protein: CASSRTGPAEQYF; CDR3 DNA: TGTGCCAGCAGTCGGACAGGCCCAGCCGAGCAGTACTTC; clone size: .; V gene: TRBV12-3/TRBV12-4; D gene: TRBD1; J gene: TRBJ2-7
CDR3 protein: CSATYRGSAGELFF; CDR3 DNA: TGCAGTGCTACTTACAGGGGGAGCGCCGGGGAGCTGTTTTTT; clone size: few; V gene: TRBV20-1; D gene: TRBD1; J gene: TRBJ2-2
CDR3 protein: CASSIQPGQNYGYTF; CDR3 DNA: TGTGCCAGTAGTATCCAGCCCGGACAGAACTATGGCTACACCTTC; clone size: .; V gene: TRBV19; D gene: .; J gene: TRBJ1-2